The subject of this entry is one T cell receptor (beta chain). As processed by the authors: From reference gene primer amplification, estimates of nucleated cell counts were derived. Produced via immunoSEQ multiplex PCR; TCRdb's table is partial and in-frame only. The V and J calls and the clone size are those of that table, but D and trimming were determined from the DNA. The sample has 200,000 to 250,000 clones; roughly 80% are singletons. The entry originates in a study of blood T cell repertoires in COVID-19. Study-level background: Whether acute or convalescent, the COVID-19 samples came from the United States, Italy and Spain. T cells, B-cell-depleted T cells, or PBMCs supplied cDNA or gDNA.

The source of this sequence is a woman younger than 35 with acute or convalescent COVID-19. Sequenced material: peripheral blood.

The CDR3 loop is CASSQVSVTGAGGYTF. In DNA form, the CDR3 reads TGTGCCAGCAGCCAAGTATCGGTGACAGGGGCGGGTGGCTACACCTTC. This chain links TRBV3-1 (or the pseudogene TRBV3-2) with TRBJ1-2; TRBD1 matches 8 bases. After removal of 1 base from V and 7 bases from J, the junction contained 11 bases not matched to a gene. Germline V lookup: CDR1 LGHDT, CDR2 YNNKEL (reference sequence). The CDR3 has 16 residues.